These 14 T cell receptor beta chains were all obtained from the same sample, sequenced in a study of radiotherapy plus CTLA-4 blockade in lung cancer. Libraries were prepared by immunoSEQ multiplex PCR; TCRdb keeps only in-frame clonotypes and omits some of them. The table lists 110,000 or so clones, 65% to 85% of them singletons. The material was peripheral blood, obtained from a patient treated with radiotherapy plus ipilimumab. The receptors were sampled from a human donor with non-small cell lung cancer who had a partial response to radiotherapy plus ipilimumab.

The rearrangement links TRBV5-4 to TRBJ1-1; TRBD1 might be the D (5 bases). Trimming removed 0 bases from V and 2 bases from J, with 8 bases in between. The CDR3 covers 14 residues. From germline, CDR1 is SGHNT and CDR2 YYREEE (reference sequence). The CDR3 spells CASSLGGANTEAFF. The CDR3 DNA sequence: TGTGCCAGCAGCTTGGGTGGGGCAAACACTGAAGCTTTCTTT.

The chain joins TRBV28 to TRBJ2-3, with 7 positions matching TRBD1. Germline lookup yields CDR1 MDHEN and CDR2 SYDVKM. The CDR3 has 15 amino acids. J lost 1 base, V lost 2 bases, and 3 bases had no gene match. CDR3 amino acids: CASSLRGQGTDTQYF. In nucleotides, the CDR3 is TGTGCCAGCAGTTTAAGGGGGCAGGGCACAGATACGCAGTATTTT.

This chain uses TRBV18 with TRBJ1-2, with 7 bases aligning to TRBD1. CDR3 length: 15 amino acids. The V gene end was trimmed by 1 base and the J gene end by 5 bases; junction bases not matched to a gene: 7. Germline values: CDR1 KGHSH, CDR2 LQKENI. CDR3 nucleotides: TGTGCCAGCTCACCACAGGGGGCTCAAGTTTATGGCTACACCTTC. Amino acid sequence: CASSPQGAQVYGYTF.

This chain links TRBV19 with TRBJ1-4; D perhaps matches TRBD1 (6 bases). V gave up 6 bases and J gave up 4 bases, with 15 bases separating them. The V gene's germline CDR1 is LNHDA and CDR2 SQIVND (reference sequence). This CDR3 comprises 15 residues. CDR3 nucleotides: TGTGCCAGTAGGGCCCGGACAGAGTATAATGAAAAACTGTTTTTT. Its translation is CASRARTEYNEKLFF.

The rearrangement links TRBV11-2 to TRBJ2-3; TRBD2 matches 10 bases. V was pared by 4 bases and J by 4 bases, with 8 bases of the junction left unmatched. The CDR3 is 16 residues long. CDR1 and CDR2 from the germline V gene are SGHAT and FQNNGV. This chain's CDR3 is CASSSTQAGGSDTQYF. The CDR3 nucleotides read TGTGCCAGCAGCTCTACGCAAGCGGGAGGGTCAGATACGCAGTATTTT.

The chain couples TRBV19 to TRBJ1-6; maybe TRBD1 (5 bases). CDR3 length: 15 residues. The V end was cut by 6 bases, the J end by 2 bases, with 11 bases between. The V gene's germline CDR1 is LNHDA and CDR2 SQIVND (reference sequence). The CDR3 sequence: CASRSGETYNSPLHF. DNA of the CDR3: TGTGCCAGTAGGTCGGGGGAGACCTATAATTCACCCCTCCACTTT.

The rearrangement links TRBV6-1 to TRBJ1-1; D possibly corresponds to TRBD1 (5 bases). Trimming cost V 8 bases and J 4 bases, with 14 bases left between them. Germline V gene lookup returns CDR1 MNHNS and CDR2 SASEGT. This CDR3 region has 13 residues. The CDR3 is CASPRQTGTEAFF. CDR3 bases: TGTGCCAGCCCGAGGCAAACAGGCACTGAAGCTTTCTTT.

The rearrangement links TRBV7-8 to TRBJ1-1, with D hard to call. Trimming stripped 3 bases from V and 0 bases from J, with 8 bases between. Germline loops: CDR1 SGHVS, CDR2 FQNEAQ. CDR3 size: 14 residues. CDR3: CASSLPGMNTEAFF. The CDR3 bases are TGTGCCAGCAGCTTGCCGGGGATGAACACTGAAGCTTTCTTT.

CDR3 sequence: CASSEGLGAFGYTF. For the CDR3, the DNA is TGTGCCAGCAGCGAAGGGCTGGGGGCGTTTGGCTACACCTTC. V gene TRBV28 combines with J gene TRBJ1-2; perhaps TRBD1 as D (6 bases). The V gene lost 6 bases and the J gene lost 7 bases, with 18 bases spanning the gap. Germline CDR1 and CDR2: MDHEN and SYDVKM. The CDR3 has 14 residues.

The table lists this clone with a few counts. The CDR3 region is CASSPDSRVPQHF. CDR3 nucleotides: TGTGCCAGCAGTCCAGACAGCCGGGTGCCCCAGCATTTT. V is TRBV7-9 and J is TRBJ1-5; D is perhaps TRBD1 (5 bases). The CDR3 consists of 13 residues. Trimming stripped 6 bases from V and 9 bases from J, with 15 bases between. The germline V gene has CDR1 SEHNR and CDR2 FQNEAQ (reference sequence). The full variable domain, completed using reference TRBV7-9 and TRBJ1-5, is DTGVSQNPRHKITKRGQNVTFRCDPISEHNRLYWYRQTLGQGPEFLTYFQNEAQLEKSRLLSDRFSAERPKGSFSTLEIQRTEQGDSAMYLCASSPDSRVPQHFGDGTRLSIL.

The CDR3 sequence: CASSLIGGFLEAGNTIYF. The CDR3 DNA reads as TGTGCCAGCAGCCTAATTGGGGGGTTTCTTGAGGCTGGAAACACCATATATTTT. The rearrangement joins TRBV5-6 to TRBJ1-3, with D tentatively TRBD1 (5 bases). Trimming stripped 4 bases from V and 2 bases from J, with 22 bases between. This CDR3 region has 18 residues. Germline CDR1 and CDR2: SGHDT and YYEEEE.

V and J are TRBV15 and TRBJ2-5, with 7 bases fitting TRBD1. J gave up 10 bases and V 4 bases, and 9 bases lay outside the gene matches. Germline lookup yields CDR1 LNHNV and CDR2 YYDKDF (reference sequence). The CDR3 runs 13 residues. Here the CDR3 reads CATSNLDRRNQYF. The CDR3 DNA follows: TGTGCCACCAGCAACCTGGACAGGAGGAACCAGTACTTC.

This chain's CDR3 is CASSQVGGAGNEKLFF. CDR3 DNA sequence: TGTGCCAGCAGCCAAGTAGGGGGGGCGGGGAATGAAAAACTGTTTTTT. The chain carries TRBV4-2 and TRBJ1-4; D perhaps matches TRBD1 (6 bases). Germline CDR1 LGHNA, CDR2 YNFKEQ. CDR3 length: 16 amino acids. V lost 1 base and J lost 5, with 14 bases in between.

This rearrangement joins TRBV28 to TRBJ2-2; a weak D match, TRBD2 (5 bases). The CDR3 is 14 amino acids. The germline V gene encodes CDR1 MDHEN and CDR2 SYDVKM. Trimming stripped 2 bases from V and 4 bases from J, with 8 bases between. CDR3 in amino acids: CASSLGGSTGELFF. The CDR3 DNA follows: TGTGCCAGCAGTTTAGGAGGTTCCACCGGGGAGCTGTTTTTT.